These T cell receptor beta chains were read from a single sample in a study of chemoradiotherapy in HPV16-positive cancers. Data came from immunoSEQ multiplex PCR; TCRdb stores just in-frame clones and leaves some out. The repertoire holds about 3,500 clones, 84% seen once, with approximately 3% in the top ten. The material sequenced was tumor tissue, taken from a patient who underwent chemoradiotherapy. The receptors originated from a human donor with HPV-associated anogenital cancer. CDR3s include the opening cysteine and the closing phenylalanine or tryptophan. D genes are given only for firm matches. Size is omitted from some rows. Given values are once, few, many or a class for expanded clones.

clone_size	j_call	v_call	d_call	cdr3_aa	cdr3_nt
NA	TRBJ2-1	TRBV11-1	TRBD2	CASSRRLAAEIYNEQFF	TGTGCCAGCAGCAGAAGACTAGCGGCCGAGATCTACAATGAGCAGTTCTTC
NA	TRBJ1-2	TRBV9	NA	CASSVAGGDYGYTF	TGTGCCAGCAGCGTAGCTGGAGGGGACTATGGCTACACCTTC
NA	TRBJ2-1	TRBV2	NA	CASSYEGGIYNEQFF	TGTGCCAGCAGTTACGAGGGGGGGATATACAATGAGCAGTTCTTC
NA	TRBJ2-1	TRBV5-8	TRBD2	CASSFVGGSAGEYNEQFF	TGTGCCAGCAGCTTTGTGGGGGGCTCAGCGGGAGAATACAATGAGCAGTTCTTC
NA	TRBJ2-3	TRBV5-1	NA	CASTPTGEGTDTQYF	TGCGCCAGCACCCCAACAGGGGAGGGCACAGATACGCAGTATTTT
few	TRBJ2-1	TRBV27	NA	CASSLTGTHNEQFF	TGTGCCAGCAGTTTAACCGGGACCCACAATGAGCAGTTCTTC
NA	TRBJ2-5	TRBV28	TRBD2	CASGPRLAMETQYF	TGTGCCAGCGGTCCGAGACTAGCGATGGAGACCCAGTACTTC
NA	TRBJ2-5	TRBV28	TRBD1	CASSWRTGGAETQYF	TGTGCCAGCAGTTGGCGGACAGGGGGCGCGGAGACCCAGTACTTC
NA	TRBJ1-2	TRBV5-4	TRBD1	CASSQKTGGENYGYTF	TGTGCCAGCAGCCAAAAGACAGGGGGCGAGAACTATGGCTACACCTTC
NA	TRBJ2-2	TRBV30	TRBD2	CAWSRTSSAGELFF	TGTGCCTGGAGTAGGACTAGTTCGGCCGGGGAGCTGTTTTTT